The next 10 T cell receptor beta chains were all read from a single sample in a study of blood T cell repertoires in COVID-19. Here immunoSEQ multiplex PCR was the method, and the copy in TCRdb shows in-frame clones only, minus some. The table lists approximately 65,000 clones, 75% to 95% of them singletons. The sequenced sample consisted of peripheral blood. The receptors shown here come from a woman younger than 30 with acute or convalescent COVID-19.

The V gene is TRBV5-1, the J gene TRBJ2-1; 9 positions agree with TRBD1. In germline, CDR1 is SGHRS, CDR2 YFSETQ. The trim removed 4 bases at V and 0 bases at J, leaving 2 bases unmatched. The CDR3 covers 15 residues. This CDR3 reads CASSLTGGSYNEQFF. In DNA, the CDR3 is TGCGCCAGCAGCCTGACAGGGGGCTCCTACAATGAGCAGTTCTTC.

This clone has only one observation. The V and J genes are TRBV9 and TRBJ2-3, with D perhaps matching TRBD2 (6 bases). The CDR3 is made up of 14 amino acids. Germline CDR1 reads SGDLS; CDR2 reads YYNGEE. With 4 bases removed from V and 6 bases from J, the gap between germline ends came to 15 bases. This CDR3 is CASSTDYAGDTQYF. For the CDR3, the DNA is TGTGCCAGCAGCACAGACTACGCGGGGGATACGCAGTATTTT.

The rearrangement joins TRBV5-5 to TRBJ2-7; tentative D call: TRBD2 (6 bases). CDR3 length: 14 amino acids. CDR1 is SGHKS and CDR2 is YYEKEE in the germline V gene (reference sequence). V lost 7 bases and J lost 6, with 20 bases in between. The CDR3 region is CASRGTPSGSEQYF. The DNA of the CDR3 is TGTGCCAGCCGAGGGACTCCCTCGGGGAGCGAGCAGTACTTC.

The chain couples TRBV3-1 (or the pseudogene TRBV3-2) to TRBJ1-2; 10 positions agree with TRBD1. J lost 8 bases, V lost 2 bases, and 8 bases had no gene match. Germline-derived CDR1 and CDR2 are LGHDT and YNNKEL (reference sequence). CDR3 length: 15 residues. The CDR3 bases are TGTGCCAGCAGCCAACTCCCGACAGGGGGCATCGGCTACACCTTC. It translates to CASSQLPTGGIGYTF.

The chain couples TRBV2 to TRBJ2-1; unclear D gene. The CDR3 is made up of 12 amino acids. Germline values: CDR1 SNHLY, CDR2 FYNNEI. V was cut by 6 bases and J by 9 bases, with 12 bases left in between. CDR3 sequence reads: CASRAILGEQFF. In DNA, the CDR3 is TGTGCCAGCAGGGCCATTCTAGGTGAGCAGTTCTTC.

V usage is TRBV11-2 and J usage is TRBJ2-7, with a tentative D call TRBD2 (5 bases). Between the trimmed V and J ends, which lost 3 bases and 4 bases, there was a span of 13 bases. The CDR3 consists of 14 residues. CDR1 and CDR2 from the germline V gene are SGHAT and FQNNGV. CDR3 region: CASSFGEGRYEQYF. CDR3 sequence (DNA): TGTGCCAGCAGCTTCGGCGAGGGAAGGTACGAGCAGTACTTC.

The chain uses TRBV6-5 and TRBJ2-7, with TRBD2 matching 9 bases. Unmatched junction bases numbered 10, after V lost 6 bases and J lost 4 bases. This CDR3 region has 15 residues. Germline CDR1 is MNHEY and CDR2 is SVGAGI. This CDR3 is CASSANSGSGYEQYF. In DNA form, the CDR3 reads TGTGCCAGCAGCGCTAATAGCGGGAGTGGGTACGAGCAGTACTTC.

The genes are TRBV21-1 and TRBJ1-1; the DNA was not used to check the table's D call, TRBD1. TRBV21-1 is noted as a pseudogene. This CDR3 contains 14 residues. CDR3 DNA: TGTGCCAGCAACGACGGACAGACGAACACTGAAGCTTTCTTT. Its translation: CASNDGQTNTEAFF.

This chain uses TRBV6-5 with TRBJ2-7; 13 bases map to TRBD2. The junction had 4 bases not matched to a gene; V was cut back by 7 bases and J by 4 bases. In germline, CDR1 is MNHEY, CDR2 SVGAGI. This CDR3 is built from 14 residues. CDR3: CASTRGLAGYEQYF. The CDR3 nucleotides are TGTGCCAGCACCAGGGGACTAGCGGGGTACGAGCAGTACTTC.

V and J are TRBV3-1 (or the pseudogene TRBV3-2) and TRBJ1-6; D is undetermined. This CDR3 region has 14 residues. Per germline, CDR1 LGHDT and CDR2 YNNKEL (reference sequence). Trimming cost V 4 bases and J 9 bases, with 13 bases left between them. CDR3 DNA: TGTGCCAGCAGCCGGAGGAGGGTGGGTTCACCCCTCCACTTT. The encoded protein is CASSRRRVGSPLHF.